This T cell receptor (beta chain) was obtained from a study of T-cell memory formation after mild COVID-19. TCRdb reanalysed the 5' RACE reads using MiXCR and keeps one entry per CDR3 protein. The sample includes about 360,000 distinct CDR3 sequences, over 13% of them seen just once. A word on this clonotype: Its specificity is unknown.

General study points: Some clones that responded turned up in pre-infection memory, which suggests that cross-reactive memory joined in.

This receptor was identified in a young man who had mild COVID-19 (a few samples of this study predate the infection). Cell type and time point are not known. Material for sequencing was PBMCs or a T cell subset sorted from them (not recorded which).

Written as DNA, the CDR3 is TGTGCCAGCAAGACTAGTATCACAGATACGCAGTATTTT. Translation gives CASKTSITDTQYF. The chain recombines TRBV6-2 or TRBV6-3 with TRBJ2-3; D perhaps matches TRBD2 (6 bases). The CDR3 is 13 residues long. Between the trimmed V and J ends, which lost 7 bases and 2 bases, there was a span of 10 bases. Germline loops: CDR1 MNHEY, CDR2 SVGEGT.